The next 21 T cell receptor beta chains were all read from a single sample in a study of T cells in Graves' hyperthyroidism and ophthalmopathy. RNA transcripts were the template for amplifying TCR beta CDR3 regions. A set of HTBI primers served as the primers for a first-round RT-PCR of the TCR CDR3. TCRdb fed the multiplex PCR reads into MiXCR, producing one record per CDR3 protein. The sample contains some 700,000 distinct CDR3 sequences, around a sixth of which appear only once. The source material was blood. The receptors were gathered from a man in his fifties with Graves' hyperthyroidism.

This chain joins TRBV2 and TRBJ2-7; no firm D call. V was pared by 0 bases and J by 5 bases, with 11 bases between. Germline lookup yields CDR1 SNHLY and CDR2 FYNNEI. The CDR3 runs to 14 residues. CDR3: CASSEAVQDDEQYF. The CDR3 DNA reads as TGTGCCAGCAGTGAAGCGGTTCAGGACGACGAGCAGTACTTC.

This clonotype was detected only a few times. The chain uses TRBV5-4 and TRBJ2-1; 8 bases line up with TRBD2. The CDR3 sequence is 16 residues long. CDR1 and CDR2 (germline): SGHNT, YYREEE (reference sequence). V shed 1 base and J 5 bases; nucleotides not matched to a gene: 8. CDR3 DNA: TGTGCCAGCAGCTTGAACTGGCGGGAGGAACACAATGAGCAGTTCTTC. It encodes CASSLNWREEHNEQFF.

This clonotype was seen at least ten times. The chain couples TRBV11-2 to TRBJ2-7; D may correspond to TRBD1 or TRBD2 (5 bases each). This CDR3 region has 16 residues. Trimming removed 5 bases at V and 0 bases at J, with 17 bases between. Germline loops: CDR1 SGHAT, CDR2 FQNNGV. CDR3 sequence: CASSPGPRKSSYEQYF. The DNA for the CDR3 is TGTGCCAGCAGCCCGGGACCGCGAAAATCCTCCTACGAGCAGTACTTC. The variable domain in full, completed from reference TRBV11-2 and TRBJ2-7, reads EAGVAQSPRYKIIEKRQSVAFWCNPISGHATLYWYQQILGQGPKLLIQFQNNGVVDDSQLPKDRFSAERLKGVDSTLKIQPAKLEDSAVYLCASSPGPRKSSYEQYFGPGTRLTVT.

This clonotype was observed many times. V and J are TRBV28 and TRBJ2-7; the D call may be TRBD1 or TRBD2 (5 bases each). The CDR3 contains 15 residues. The germline CDR1 and CDR2 sequences are MDHEN and SYDVKM. V was shortened by 5 bases and J by 5 bases, with 19 bases between the two germline ends. The CDR3 bases are TGTGCCAGCAGTCCGCGGACCGAGGGGATAGACGAGCAGTACTTC. It specifies CASSPRTEGIDEQYF.

This clonotype was recorded many times. This chain connects TRBV20-1 to TRBJ2-7; no definite D call. This CDR3 region has 12 residues. Trimming took 3 bases from V and 0 from J, leaving 6 bases between them. Germline CDR1 reads DFQATT; CDR2 reads SNEGSKA (reference sequence). The CDR3 region is CSARVSSYEQYF. The CDR3 region has the DNA TGCAGTGCTAGGGTCAGCTCCTACGAGCAGTACTTC.

At least ten counts were recorded for this clonotype. This sequence joins TRBV2 and TRBJ2-7; TRBD1 might be the D (6 bases). The V gene's germline CDR1 is SNHLY and CDR2 FYNNEI. This CDR3 has 14 amino acids. With 6 bases removed from V and 3 bases from J, the gap between germline ends came to 15 bases. CDR3 nucleotide sequence: TGTGCCAGCAGAACAGACAGGACCCACTACGAGCAGTACTTC. This gives the protein CASRTDRTHYEQYF.

This clonotype was recorded many times. V and J are TRBV2 and TRBJ2-1; 9 bases agree with TRBD2. The CDR3 runs to 15 residues. J was trimmed by 3 bases and V by 4 bases; bases with no gene match: 4. Germline V CDR1 and CDR2: SNHLY, FYNNEI. The CDR3 DNA reads TGTGCCAGCAGTGCGCTAGCGGGAAACTACAATGAGCAGTTCTTC. Translation gives CASSALAGNYNEQFF.

The table lists this clonotype with a few counts. The chain is built from TRBV19 and TRBJ2-3; TRBD1 matches 7 bases. CDR1 is LNHDA and CDR2 is SQIVND in the germline V gene (reference sequence). The CDR3 is 14 amino acids. The V gene end was trimmed by 9 bases and the J gene end by 2 bases; junction bases not matched to a gene: 8. This CDR3 is CASAWDSLTDTQYF. CDR3 bases: TGTGCCAGCGCTTGGGACAGCCTCACAGATACGCAGTATTTT.

This clonotype was seen many times. V gene TRBV27 combines with J gene TRBJ2-7; D remains unclear. Trimming stripped 6 bases from V and 4 bases from J, with 16 bases between. The germline V gene encodes CDR1 MNHEY and CDR2 SMNVEV (reference sequence). The CDR3 contains 14 residues. CDR3: CASRQRLGGYEQYF. The CDR3 coding sequence is TGTGCCAGCAGACAACGCCTAGGTGGGTACGAGCAGTACTTC.

At least ten counts were recorded for this clonotype. The chain employs TRBV11-2 and TRBJ2-7, with TRBD2 identical over 13 bases. Germline V lookup: CDR1 SGHAT, CDR2 FQNNGV. V was pared by 6 bases and J by 5 bases, with 1 base of the junction left unmatched. This CDR3 region has 13 residues. CDR3 amino acids: CASRLAGGDEQYF. The CDR3, as DNA: TGTGCCAGCAGACTAGCGGGAGGGGACGAGCAGTACTTC.

A few counts support this clonotype. The chain joins TRBV28 to TRBJ2-5; D is unresolved. Germline CDR1 MDHEN, CDR2 SYDVKM. The CDR3 runs 13 residues. Deletions cut 5 bases from V and 0 bases from J, with 7 bases between. The CDR3 coding sequence is TGTGCCAGCAGTATCGGGCACCAAGAGACCCAGTACTTC. Encoded protein: CASSIGHQETQYF.

This clonotype came up many times. The chain links TRBV12-3 or TRBV12-4 to TRBJ1-2, with D possibly TRBD1 on 6 matching bases. V was trimmed by 3 bases and J by 0 bases, leaving 8 bases between them. The CDR3 sequence is 14 residues long. For the CDR3, the DNA is TGTGCCAGCAGTTTCAGGACAGCTAACTATGGCTACACCTTC. As protein: CASSFRTANYGYTF.

This clonotype was recorded a few times. V gene TRBV30 combines with J gene TRBJ2-6; 10 bases map to TRBD1. The germline V gene has CDR1 GTSNPN and CDR2 SVGIG (reference sequence). The CDR3 has 16 residues. V was clipped by 7 bases and J by 0 bases; unmatched bases: 6. CDR3 protein: CAYRGDRGSGANVLTF. CDR3 DNA sequence: TGTGCCTACCGGGGGGACAGGGGCTCTGGGGCCAACGTCCTGACTTTC.

The rearrangement links TRBV9 to TRBJ1-6, with a tentative D call TRBD1 (6 bases). Germline V gives CDR1 SGDLS, CDR2 YYNGEE. The CDR3 runs 15 residues. V lost 6 bases and J 9 bases, leaving 19 bases between the germline ends. The CDR3, as DNA: TGTGCCAGCAACCTACAGGGTGGACCAGGTTCACCCCTCCACTTT. Protein: CASNLQGGPGSPLHF. The full variable domain, rest sourced from reference TRBV9 and TRBJ1-6, is DSGVTQTPKHLITATGQRVTLRCSPRSGDLSVYWYQQSLDQGLQFLIQYYNGEERAKGNILERFSAQQFPDLHSELNLSSLELGDSALYFCASNLQGGPGSPLHFGNGTRLTVT.

This clonotype was picked up many times. The genes are TRBV18 and TRBJ2-5; D call uncertain. CDR3 length: 13 amino acids. Germline CDR1 and CDR2: KGHSH and LQKENI. The V and J ends lost 3 bases and 3 bases respectively, with 8 bases between them. Here the CDR3 DNA reads TGTGCCAGCTCACCCGATAATGAAGAGACCCAGTACTTC. Translation: CASSPDNEETQYF.

This clonotype was picked up many times. The chain is built from TRBV18 and TRBJ2-7; maybe TRBD2 (6 bases). Germline V gives CDR1 KGHSH, CDR2 LQKENI. Deletions cut 6 bases from V and 4 bases from J, with 16 bases between. The CDR3 sequence is 14 residues long. The CDR3: CASSLTGGGYEQYF. The DNA for the CDR3 is TGTGCCAGCTCCCTCACGGGTGGAGGGTACGAGCAGTACTTC.

The chain carries TRBV9 and TRBJ2-7; 7 bases map to TRBD2. Germline V lookup: CDR1 SGDLS, CDR2 YYNGEE. The CDR3 consists of 15 residues. V was pared by 4 bases and J by 5 bases, with 12 bases of the junction left unmatched. CDR3 region: CASSSRGGMTNEQYF. Here the CDR3 DNA reads TGTGCCAGCAGCTCACGCGGGGGAATGACGAACGAGCAGTACTTC.

The genes are TRBV28 and TRBJ2-4; no clear D. The CDR3 covers 11 residues. Germline V lookup: CDR1 MDHEN, CDR2 SYDVKM. V was pared by 9 bases and J by 12 bases, with 15 bases between. Written as DNA, the CDR3 is TGTGCCAGTAGTAGTCGCTACGATCAGTACTTC. Encoded protein: CASSSRYDQYF.

This clonotype has at least ten counts. V gene TRBV5-6 combines with J gene TRBJ2-5; D unresolved. This CDR3 contains 14 residues. V gave up 0 bases and J gave up 4 bases, with 10 bases separating them. Germline V gene data show CDR1 as SGHDT and CDR2 as YYEEEE. The CDR3, as DNA: TGTGCCAGCAGCTTGGTAGGCAGCCGAGAGACCCAGTACTTC. Its translation: CASSLVGSRETQYF.

This clonotype has at least ten counts. CDR3 DNA: TGTGCCAGCAGCACGGGGTGGTCCCCTAATGAAAAACTGTTTTTT. It is translated as CASSTGWSPNEKLFF. The gene calls are TRBV11-2 and TRBJ1-4; D is ambiguous. This CDR3 comprises 15 residues. V shed 5 bases and J shed 3 bases, with 13 bases lying between them. Germline V gene sequence: CDR1 SGHAT, CDR2 FQNNGV.

This chain joins TRBV6-1 and TRBJ1-2; 7 positions match TRBD1. V trimming: 2 bases; J trimming: 5 bases; junction bases outside the gene matches: 8. The CDR3 is 15 residues long. Germline V gene lookup returns CDR1 MNHNS and CDR2 SASEGT. The DNA of the CDR3 is TGTGCCAGCAGTGAATGGGGGACAGCCGCTTATGGCTACACCTTC. Its protein product is CASSEWGTAAYGYTF.